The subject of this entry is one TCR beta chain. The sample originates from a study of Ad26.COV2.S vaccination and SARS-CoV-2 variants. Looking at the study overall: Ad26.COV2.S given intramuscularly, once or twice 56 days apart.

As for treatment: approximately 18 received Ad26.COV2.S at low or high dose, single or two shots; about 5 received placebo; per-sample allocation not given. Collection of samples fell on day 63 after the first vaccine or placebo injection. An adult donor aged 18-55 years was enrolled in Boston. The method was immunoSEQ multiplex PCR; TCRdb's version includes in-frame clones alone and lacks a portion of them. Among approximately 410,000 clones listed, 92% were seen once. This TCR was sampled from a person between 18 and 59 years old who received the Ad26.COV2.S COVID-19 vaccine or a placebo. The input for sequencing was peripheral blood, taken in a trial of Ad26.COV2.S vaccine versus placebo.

The CDR3 DNA reads as TGTGCCAGCAGTTACTCGAACCGGGCCCCGATTAACGAGCAGTACTTC. Protein sequence: CASSYSNRAPINEQYF. This chain connects TRBV6-2 or TRBV6-3 to TRBJ2-7; no reliable D call. The CDR3 has 16 amino acids. Trimming cost V 0 bases and J 5 bases, with 17 bases left between them. Germline CDR1 reads MNHEY; CDR2 reads SVGEGT.